This record concerns one TCR beta chain sequence. This record belongs to a study of shared T cell receptors in the human thymus. Some clones are missing from TCRdb's copy, which holds only in-frame ones; the method was immunoSEQ multiplex PCR. Here the sample spans hundreds of thousands of clones, approximately 85% being singletons. After removal of 0 bases from V and 0 bases from J, the junction contained 9 bases not matched to a gene. Germline CDR1 ENHRY, CDR2 SYGVKD. CDR3 length: 19 amino acids. Another study also made use of these data, one on human thymus T cells. That study reports: Thymus tissue was removed during corrective cardiac surgery. It looked as if thymic and blood repertoires used V and J genes in a biased way. What related research reported was that thymic repertoires overlapped highly among unrelated individuals.

The rearrangement joins TRBV10-3 to TRBJ2-1, with TRBD1 identical over 9 bases. This clonotype originated in a girl younger than two with a congenital heart defect. Sequencing used thymocytes. The CDR3 sequence is CAISESGQGIISSYNEQFF. DNA of the CDR3: TGTGCCATCAGTGAGTCGGGACAGGGAATTATAAGCTCCTACAATGAGCAGTTCTTC.